These 32 T cell receptor beta chains were all obtained from the same sample, sequenced in a study of shared clonotypes between healthy human individuals. CD45RO negativity and positive selection for CCR7 defined naive CD8 cells, a population that excluded terminally differentiated effector memory CD45RA+ cells. The assay was immunoSEQ multiplex PCR, and TCRdb's table has in-frame clones only and misses some. The sample holds nearly 2 million clones, over 85% seen once. The sequenced sample was naive CD8+ T cells sorted from blood. Every receptor here comes from a man aged 18 to 29 in good health.

The CDR3 DNA reads TGCGCCAGCAGCCAAGTATCGGATGAGCAGTTCTTC. Its protein product is CASSQVSDEQFF. The rearrangement uses TRBV4-1 and TRBJ2-1; D remains ambiguous. The CDR3 totals 12 residues. Germline V gives CDR1 MGHRA, CDR2 YSYEKL. V dropped 1 base and J dropped 8 bases, with 6 bases sitting between them.

V gene TRBV5-6 combines with J gene TRBJ2-7; TRBD1 matches 8 bases. Germline assignment: CDR1 SGHDT and CDR2 YYEEEE. The CDR3 runs 14 residues. With V trimmed by 4 bases and J by 3 bases, 6 bases remained unmatched. Here the CDR3 reads CASSPTGQDYEQYF. DNA for the CDR3: TGTGCCAGCAGCCCAACGGGACAGGACTACGAGCAGTACTTC.

V usage is TRBV6-5 and J usage is TRBJ2-7; tentative D call: TRBD1 (6 bases). The CDR3 is 12 residues long. CDR1 is MNHEY, CDR2 SVGAGI, per germline. Trimming left V 2 bases short and J 6 bases short, with 8 bases between. Here the CDR3 DNA reads TGTGCCAGCAGTTACATGGGGGCCGAGCAGTACTTC. Residues: CASSYMGAEQYF.

The V and J genes are TRBV6-6 and TRBJ2-1; either TRBD1 or TRBD2 may fit D (6 bases each). The CDR3 is 14 residues long. Germline V gene lookup returns CDR1 MNHNY and CDR2 SVGAGI (reference sequence). V lost 6 bases to trimming and J lost 8 bases, with 17 bases between them. CDR3 region: CASSPGEAFYEQFF. The CDR3 DNA reads as TGTGCCAGCAGCCCAGGGGAGGCCTTCTATGAGCAGTTCTTC.

The chain links TRBV2 to TRBJ1-3; D gene ambiguous. V was trimmed by 4 bases and J by 0 bases, leaving 13 bases between them. The germline CDR1 and CDR2 sequences are SNHLY and FYNNEI. CDR3 size: 16 residues. The CDR3 region is CASSAWSGGSGNTIYF. CDR3 nucleotide sequence: TGTGCCAGCAGTGCTTGGTCCGGAGGCTCTGGAAACACCATATATTTT.

The chain employs TRBV6-6 and TRBJ1-5, with 12 bases fitting TRBD1. Germline CDR1 and CDR2: MNHNY and SVGAGI (reference sequence). V lost 5 bases to trimming and J lost 6 bases; unmatched junction nucleotides: 5. This CDR3 comprises 15 residues. CDR3 in DNA: TGTGCCAGCAGTGGGACAGGGGGCTCCAGTCAGCCCCAGCATTTT. Its protein is CASSGTGGSSQPQHF.

The rearrangement links TRBV9 to TRBJ1-1, with 7 bases fitting TRBD1. The CDR3 consists of 13 residues. J lost 8 bases, V lost 5 bases, and 9 bases had no gene match. The germline V gene encodes CDR1 SGDLS and CDR2 YYNGEE. The CDR3 sequence: CASSPWEGQEAFF. CDR3 sequence (DNA): TGTGCCAGCAGTCCCTGGGAGGGACAGGAAGCTTTCTTT.

The chain is built from TRBV21-1 and TRBJ1-5. TRBV21-1 corresponds to a pseudogene. CDR3 length: 14 amino acids. The DNA of the CDR3 is TGTGCCAGCAGCAAAGCAAGTAGCAATCAGCCCCAGCATTTT. This encodes CASSKASSNQPQHF.

The chain has TRBV5-5 and TRBJ1-4, with TRBD1 identical over 7 bases. V trimming: 4 bases; J trimming: 6 bases; junction bases outside the gene matches: 9. The CDR3 length is 15 residues. Germline CDR1 reads SGHKS; CDR2 reads YYEKEE (reference sequence). CDR3 bases: TGTGCCAGCAGCCTAAGTCGGGACAGCTATGAAAAACTGTTTTTT. Amino acid sequence: CASSLSRDSYEKLFF.

This chain uses TRBV27 with TRBJ2-7; 8 bases agree with TRBD2. The CDR3 contains 15 residues. The germline V gene has CDR1 MNHEY and CDR2 SMNVEV (reference sequence). After removal of 2 bases from V and 2 bases from J, the junction contained 5 bases not matched to a gene. The CDR3 DNA is TGTGCCAGCAGTTTACTAGCGGGTCTAACCTACGAGCAGTACTTC. Translation: CASSLLAGLTYEQYF.

The gene calls are TRBV4-2 and TRBJ1-3; no firm D call. The germline V and J ends were trimmed by 2 bases and 2 bases, with 13 bases remaining between them. Germline V CDR1 and CDR2: LGHNA, YNFKEQ. This CDR3 is 16 amino acids long. CDR3 sequence: CASSQKHGPAGNTIYF. CDR3 DNA: TGTGCCAGCAGCCAAAAACATGGGCCTGCTGGAAACACCATATATTTT.

Comment on this clone: The junction and the germline gene differ at one end; a read error may be behind it. The chain is built from TRBV4-1 and TRBJ1-1, with D uncertain. The CDR3 sequence is 12 residues long. The germline CDR1 and CDR2 sequences are MGHRA and YSYEKL. CDR3 amino acids: CAGSQDPTLAFF. The DNA of the CDR3 is TGCGCCGGCAGCCAAGACCCCACGCTTGCTTTCTTT.

V gene TRBV7-8 combines with J gene TRBJ2-7, with 10 bases fitting TRBD1. The V gene's germline CDR1 is SGHVS and CDR2 FQNEAQ. Unmatched junction bases numbered 9, after V lost 3 bases and J lost 7 bases. This CDR3 is built from 15 residues. The CDR3 region is CASSLTGGTYREQYF. CDR3 nucleotides: TGTGCCAGCAGCTTGACAGGGGGCACCTACCGGGAGCAGTACTTC.

The chain has TRBV28 and TRBJ2-7; D possibly uses TRBD1 or TRBD2 (5 bases each). Trimming stripped 8 bases from V and 3 bases from J, with 17 bases between. The CDR3 covers 14 residues. The germline V gene has CDR1 MDHEN and CDR2 SYDVKM. The CDR3 sequence is CASSYTGTLYEQYF. Written as DNA, the CDR3 is TGTGCCAGCTCTTACACCGGGACCCTCTACGAGCAGTACTTC.

A word on this clone: An end of the junction does not agree with germline; a read error may underlie this. This rearrangement joins TRBV7-7 to TRBJ1-4; D might be TRBD1 (6 bases). This CDR3 is 15 amino acids long. CDR1 is SSHAT and CDR2 is FNYEAQ in the germline V gene (reference sequence). CDR3: CASSRSGGGHEKLFF. DNA for the CDR3: TGTGCTAGCAGCCGGAGTGGAGGGGGTCATGAAAAACTGTTTTTT.

The chain links TRBV4-1 to TRBJ2-5; a weak D match, TRBD1 (6 bases). V shed 0 bases and J shed 5 bases, with 10 bases lying between them. The CDR3 contains 14 residues. Germline lookup yields CDR1 MGHRA and CDR2 YSYEKL. Here the CDR3 reads CASSQDEQGETQYF. The CDR3 nucleotides read TGCGCCAGCAGCCAAGATGAGCAGGGGGAGACCCAGTACTTC.

This chain connects TRBV5-5 to TRBJ2-7, with D unclear. The CDR3 loop spans 13 amino acids. Germline loops: CDR1 SGHKS, CDR2 YYEKEE (reference sequence). V lost 2 bases and J lost 3, with 9 bases in between. Here the CDR3 DNA reads TGTGCCAGCAGCTTTGGGCCATTCTACGAGCAGTACTTC. Protein: CASSFGPFYEQYF.

The V gene is TRBV4-1, the J gene TRBJ2-2; the D is unclear. Trimming left V 6 bases short and J 8 bases short, with 7 bases between. The CDR3 sequence is 11 residues long. Germline CDR1 reads MGHRA; CDR2 reads YSYEKL. The CDR3: CASSLLGELFF. The CDR3 DNA reads TGCGCCAGCAGTCTTCTAGGGGAGCTGTTTTTT.

The rearrangement links TRBV19 to TRBJ1-1; D ambiguous. The V and J ends lost 5 bases and 5 bases respectively, with 18 bases between them. Germline-derived CDR1 and CDR2 are LNHDA and SQIVND (reference sequence). The CDR3 is 15 amino acids. The CDR3 nucleotides read TGTGCCAGTAGTCTGGACGGCGAGACGGGTACTGAAGCTTTCTTT. Translation: CASSLDGETGTEAFF.

This clone was detected only once. This chain's CDR3 is CASSGPGQLYTGELFF. CDR3 DNA sequence: TGTGCCAGCAGCGGACCGGGACAGCTTTACACCGGGGAGCTGTTTTTT. The rearrangement joins TRBV5-4 to TRBJ2-2; 7 bases agree with TRBD1. Germline V gives CDR1 SGHNT, CDR2 YYREEE (reference sequence). This CDR3 has 16 amino acids. J lost 3 bases, V lost 4 bases, and 9 bases had no gene match.

This clone was observed a handful of times. The chain employs TRBV4-1 and TRBJ2-7; D gene unclear. The CDR3 has 13 amino acids. V lost 2 bases and J 4 bases, leaving 9 bases between the germline ends. Per germline, CDR1 MGHRA and CDR2 YSYEKL. The DNA of the CDR3 is TGCGCCAGCAGCCAATCGACGGAGTACGAGCAGTACTTC. Translation: CASSQSTEYEQYF.

On this clone: In the same sample, other DNA sequences code for this CDR3. The CDR3 DNA reads TGTGCCAGCAGCTTGGGTGGGGGGCCGACAGATACGCAGTATTTT. Protein: CASSLGGGPTDTQYF. The chain recombines TRBV5-6 with TRBJ2-3; D tentatively reads TRBD1 or TRBD2 (6 bases each). The CDR3 is made up of 15 amino acids. Germline V gives CDR1 SGHDT, CDR2 YYEEEE. Between the trimmed V and J ends, which lost 0 bases and 3 bases, there was a span of 11 bases.

The chain employs TRBV7-9 and TRBJ1-1, with no clear D. With 1 base removed from V and 8 bases from J, the gap between germline ends came to 11 bases. In germline, CDR1 is SEHNR, CDR2 FQNEAQ (reference sequence). This CDR3 is 13 amino acids long. The CDR3 loop reads CASSLEQPREAFF. The CDR3 DNA follows: TGTGCCAGCAGCTTAGAACAGCCACGCGAAGCTTTCTTT.

This clone came up once. The chain uses TRBV6-5 and TRBJ2-1; 9 bases map to TRBD1. The CDR3 totals 16 residues. Trimming at V came to 2 bases and at J to 8 bases, leaving 10 bases not matched to a gene. Germline V CDR1 and CDR2: MNHEY, SVGAGI. CDR3 coding DNA: TGTGCCAGCAGTTACGAACCGGGACAGGGTAACGATGAGCAGTTCTTC. Protein sequence: CASSYEPGQGNDEQFF.

The rearrangement links TRBV5-4 to TRBJ1-4, with a weak D call TRBD1 (6 bases). Per germline, CDR1 SGHNT and CDR2 YYREEE (reference sequence). The CDR3 totals 18 residues. The V gene lost 4 bases and the J gene lost 2 bases, with 21 bases spanning the gap. Here the CDR3 DNA reads TGTGCCAGCAGCCGGAACATCTTCGGGGGCGCGACTAATGAAAAACTGTTTTTT. Translated: CASSRNIFGGATNEKLFF.

The rearrangement joins TRBV10-3 to TRBJ2-1, with TRBD2 identical over 13 bases. Trimming at V came to 0 bases and at J to 3 bases, leaving 11 bases not matched to a gene. Germline lookup yields CDR1 ENHRY and CDR2 SYGVKD. The CDR3 consists of 20 residues. The CDR3 DNA reads as TGTGCCATCAGTGAGTCGCGGTTGGGGACTAGCGGGATGAGCTACAATGAGCAGTTCTTC. Residues: CAISESRLGTSGMSYNEQFF.

The chain uses TRBV6-1 and TRBJ1-2, with TRBD1 identical over 7 bases. The germline V gene encodes CDR1 MNHNS and CDR2 SASEGT. The V segment lost 3 bases and the J segment 3 bases; nucleotides outside the gene matches: 7. The CDR3 length is 15 residues. The CDR3 protein is CASSDYLGTDYGYTF. Here the CDR3 DNA reads TGTGCCAGCAGTGACTACCTCGGGACAGACTATGGCTACACCTTC.

This chain connects TRBV19 to TRBJ1-1; D is possibly TRBD1 (6 bases). V dropped 7 bases and J dropped 7 bases, with 16 bases sitting between them. The CDR3 is 13 amino acids. In germline, CDR1 is LNHDA, CDR2 SQIVND (reference sequence). Written as DNA, the CDR3 is TGTGCCAGTACCGTGGGGCAGGGGCTTGAAGCTTTCTTT. This gives the protein CASTVGQGLEAFF.

The chain joins TRBV29-1 to TRBJ1-5, with D perhaps matching TRBD1 (6 bases). This CDR3 comprises 14 residues. Trimming cost V 5 bases and J 2 bases, with 13 bases left between them. Germline V lookup: CDR1 SQVTM, CDR2 ANQGSEA. This CDR3 reads CSVIEQGGNQPQHF. The CDR3 DNA sequence: TGCAGCGTTATAGAACAGGGCGGCAATCAGCCCCAGCATTTT.

The V call is TRBV4-3, the J call TRBJ2-1; TRBD2 matches at 9 bases. This CDR3 is 19 amino acids long. Germline V CDR1 and CDR2: LGHNA, YSLEER. After removal of 1 base from V and 14 bases from J, the junction contained 24 bases not matched to a gene. Written as DNA, the CDR3 is TGCGCCAGCAGCCAAGCTAAAAGGGTTTTGCTAGCGGGGCCCGGCTGGGAGTTCTTC. Protein: CASSQAKRVLLAGPGWEFF.

This chain links TRBV6-5 with TRBJ2-1; unclear D gene. Germline V gene data show CDR1 as MNHEY and CDR2 as SVGAGI. V was clipped by 6 bases and J by 9 bases, with 9 bases between them. The CDR3 has 11 amino acids. CDR3 bases: TGTGCCAGCAGGTCTGGTCCTGAGCAGTTCTTC. Protein sequence: CASRSGPEQFF.

This clone came up once. The CDR3 spells CASSIRTSYTDTQYF. The DNA for the CDR3 is TGTGCCAGCAGCATACGGACTAGCTACACAGATACGCAGTATTTT. The V call is TRBV7-9, the J call TRBJ2-3; TRBD2 matches at 8 bases. V lost 5 bases and J lost 2; bases outside the gene matches: 6. Germline-derived CDR1 and CDR2 are SEHNR and FQNEAQ (reference sequence). The CDR3 runs to 15 residues.